Listed below are T cell receptor beta chains from one sample, sequenced in a study of cytomegalovirus exposure and HLA in healthy donors. Repertoires were generated with immunoSEQ multiplex PCR, while TCRdb's copy carries only in-frame clones and drops some. The sample lists 130,000 or so clones, roughly 80% occurring once. Sequences were obtained from PBMCs. The source of these receptors is a man aged 40-50 years in good health and CMV-seronegative. Each CDR3 is given with its conserved first and last residue. Each record gives: D gene, clone size, J gene, V gene, CDR3 protein, CDR3 DNA. D genes are given only for firm matches. Size is stated for part of the rows, as once, few or many counts, or as a class when the clone is expanded.

>NA|NA|TRBJ1-4|TRBV7-2
CASSLGYGEKLFF
TGTGCCAGCAGCTTAGGGTACGGTGAAAAACTGTTTTTT
>NA|NA|TRBJ2-7|TRBV4-1
CASSRDSLVTSSYEQYF
TGCGCCAGCAGCCGGGACAGCTTAGTGACTAGCTCCTACGAGCAGTACTTC
>NA|NA|TRBJ2-7|TRBV10-1
CASSRQSYEQYF
TGCGCCAGCAGTAGACAGTCCTACGAGCAGTACTTC
>NA|few|TRBJ2-7|TRBV7-3
CASSPFTRGEQYF
TGTGCCAGCAGCCCGTTCACCCGGGGCGAGCAGTACTTC
>NA|few|TRBJ1-3|TRBV5-4
CASSLATAHSGNTIYF
TGTGCCAGCAGCTTGGCTACAGCTCACTCTGGAAACACCATATATTTT
>NA|few|TRBJ2-3|TRBV27
CASSDTEGGDTQYF
TGTGCCAGCAGTGATACAGAAGGAGGAGATACGCAGTATTTT
>NA|few|TRBJ1-5|TRBV6-1
CASRAGQYNQPQHF
TGTGCCAGCAGAGCTGGACAGTACAATCAGCCCCAGCATTTT
>TRBD2|NA|TRBJ2-1|TRBV12-5
CASGSGLAGGSSYNEQFF
TGTGCTAGTGGTTCGGGACTAGCGGGGGGGAGCTCCTACAATGAGCAGTTCTTC
>NA|NA|TRBJ1-2|TRBV7-9
CASSLSQDNYGYTF
TGTGCCAGCAGCCTCAGTCAGGATAACTATGGCTACACCTTC
>TRBD1|NA|TRBJ1-1|TRBV2
CASSWGQGGEAFF
TGTGCCAGCAGTTGGGGACAGGGGGGTGAAGCTTTCTTT
>TRBD2|NA|TRBJ2-7|TRBV6-5
CASTPGAGGPYEQYF
TGTGCCAGCACCCCAGGAGCGGGGGGGCCGTACGAGCAGTACTTC
>NA|NA|TRBJ2-3|TRBV5-1
CASSLAKTRDRTDTQYF
TGCGCCAGCAGCTTGGCAAAAACCAGGGATCGCACAGATACGCAGTATTTT
>TRBD2|NA|TRBJ2-1|TRBV2
CASSEVRRGGLF
TGTGCCAGCAGTGAAGTGAGGCGGGGGGGGCTCTTC
>NA|once|TRBJ1-2|TRBV10-3
CAISESQGYGYTF
TGTGCCATCAGTGAGTCGCAGGGTTATGGCTACACCTTC
>NA|NA|TRBJ2-7|TRBV7-2
CASRKGAAYEQYF
TGTGCCAGCCGTAAAGGGGCCGCCTACGAGCAGTACTTC
>NA|NA|TRBJ2-7|TRBV2
CASSSEGGSSYEQYF
TGTGCCAGCAGCTCCGAGGGGGGGTCCTCCTACGAGCAGTACTTC
>NA|NA|TRBJ2-5|TRBV6-5
CASSYSRGGETQYF
TGTGCCAGCAGTTACTCGAGGGGGGGGGAGACCCAGTACTTC
>NA|NA|TRBJ1-1|TRBV19
CASSDPRENTEAFF
TGTGCCAGTAGTGATCCCCGGGAGAACACTGAAGCTTTCTTT
>TRBD2|NA|TRBJ2-5|TRBV29-1
CSVGKTGTSGDQETQYF
TGCAGCGTTGGGAAGACCGGGACTAGCGGGGACCAAGAGACCCAGTACTTC
>NA|NA|TRBJ2-1|TRBV5-1
CASSLVRSSYNEQFF
TGCGCCAGCAGCTTGGTTAGGAGCTCCTACAATGAGCAGTTCTTC
>TRBD1|NA|TRBJ1-2|TRBV7-8
CASSIRGQGNGYTF
TGTGCCAGCAGCATAAGGGGACAGGGAAATGGCTACACCTTC
>TRBD1|NA|TRBJ1-6|TRBV13
CASSITGAGSPLHF
TGTGCCAGCAGCATTACAGGGGCAGGCTCACCCCTCCACTTT
>NA|many|TRBJ1-3|TRBV5-6
CASSQDFGGSGNTIYF
TGTGCCAGCAGCCAAGACTTCGGGGGGTCTGGAAACACCATATATTTT
>TRBD2|NA|TRBJ2-1|TRBV11-3
CASSLGRGSSYNEQFF
TGTGCCAGCAGCTTAGGGCGGGGGAGCTCCTACAATGAGCAGTTCTTC
>TRBD2|NA|TRBJ2-2|TRBV7-3
CASSRAGGSNTGELFF
TGTGCCAGCAGCCGGGCGGGGGGGAGTAACACCGGGGAGCTGTTTTTT
>TRBD1|NA|TRBJ1-3|TRBV9
CASSLGQLFSGNTIYF
TGTGCCAGCAGCTTGGGACAGCTGTTCTCTGGAAACACCATATATTTT
>NA|NA|TRBJ1-3|TRBV6-5
CASSYNRAGNTIYF
TGTGCCAGCAGTTACAACAGGGCTGGAAACACCATATATTTT
>TRBD1|NA|TRBJ1-3|TRBV6-5
CASSLRQGVGNTIYF
TGTGCCAGCAGCTTAAGACAGGGAGTTGGAAACACCATATATTTT
>NA|NA|TRBJ2-1|TRBV29-1
CSAGQYNEQFF
TGCAGCGCCGGACAATACAATGAGCAGTTCTTC
>NA|NA|TRBJ1-1|TRBV7-8
CASSSTLVTPEAFF
TGTGCCAGCAGCTCGACTCTCGTCACACCTGAAGCTTTCTTT
>TRBD1|NA|TRBJ1-3|TRBV5-1
CASSLGSAGGGNTIYF
TGCGCCAGCAGCTTGGGAAGTGCAGGGGGCGGAAACACCATATATTTT
>NA|NA|TRBJ1-6|TRBV9
CASSTRPQPDSPLHF
TGTGCCAGCAGCACCCGCCCTCAACCGGATTCACCCCTCCACTTT
>TRBD1|NA|TRBJ2-7|TRBV25-1
CASSELGDRGSYEQYF
TGTGCCAGCAGTGAATTGGGGGACAGGGGGTCCTACGAGCAGTACTTC
>NA|NA|TRBJ1-1|TRBV10-3
CAITQQENTEAFF
TGTGCCATCACACAACAGGAGAACACTGAAGCTTTCTTT
>TRBD1|NA|TRBJ1-2|TRBV7-9
CASSDGQGLAMHGYTF
TGTGCCAGCAGCGACGGACAGGGACTCGCTATGCATGGCTACACCTTC
>TRBD1|NA|TRBJ1-5|TRBV2
CASRDGQGHHQPQHF
TGTGCCAGCAGGGACGGACAGGGTCACCATCAGCCCCAGCATTTT
>NA|NA|TRBJ2-2|TRBV19
CATRRTANTGELFF
TGTGCCACCCGAAGGACAGCGAACACCGGGGAGCTGTTTTTT
>NA|NA|TRBJ1-1|TRBV7-9
CASSHPGGGGGGNTEAFF
TGTGCCAGCAGCCACCCGGGTGGTGGTGGGGGGGGAAACACTGAAGCTTTCTTT
>TRBD2|NA|TRBJ2-5|TRBV4-2
CASSQTSGGAGGTQYF
TGTGCCAGCAGCCAAACTAGCGGGGGCGCAGGGGGGACCCAGTACTTC
>TRBD1|NA|TRBJ2-1|TRBV11-2
CASSFARDRGRDEQFF
TGTGCCAGCAGCTTCGCCCGGGACAGGGGGCGCGATGAGCAGTTCTTC
>TRBD1|NA|TRBJ1-1|TRBV6-1
CASSEQVRGSLYGTEAFF
TGTGCCAGCAGTGAACAGGTCAGGGGGAGTTTGTACGGGACTGAAGCTTTCTTT
>NA|NA|TRBJ2-3|TRBV5-1
CASSFDRGTDTQYF
TGCGCCAGCAGCTTCGACCGGGGCACAGATACGCAGTATTTT
>NA|NA|TRBJ2-2|TRBV13
CASRKEGTAVGELFF
TGTGCCAGCAGAAAAGAGGGAACAGCGGTGGGGGAGCTGTTTTTT
>NA|NA|TRBJ1-3|TRBV6-1
CASSAIQGFGNTIYF
TGTGCCAGCAGTGCCATTCAGGGATTCGGAAACACCATATATTTT
>NA|NA|TRBJ2-7|TRBV15
CATSRDPGTLYEQYF
TGTGCCACCAGCAGAGATCCCGGGACACTGTACGAGCAGTACTTC
>NA|NA|TRBJ2-7|TRBV20-1
CSAPTRPQYF
TGCAGTGCGCCGACACGACCGCAGTACTTC
>NA|NA|TRBJ1-5|TRBV5-4
CASSPRHPQHF
TGTGCCAGCAGCCCCCGACATCCACAGCATTTT
>TRBD2|once|TRBJ2-1|TRBV18
CASSPQRGLGSHNEQFF
TGTGCCAGCTCACCACAGAGAGGACTAGGGTCCCACAATGAGCAGTTCTTC